This T cell receptor (beta chain) appears in the sequencing data of a study of shared clonotypes between healthy human individuals. Looking at the study overall: Each donor's CD8 memory used one plate, CD8 naive two, each CD4 subset three.

Trimming removed 4 bases from V and 8 bases from J; junction bases left unmatched: 6. Germline V CDR1 and CDR2: SGHNT, YYREEE (reference sequence). The CDR3 contains 13 residues. For this clone: Antigen specificity is unknown.

Whole-study findings and limits: Memory subsets generally showed lower estimated richness than naive subsets. Clonotype sharing among donors was expected to depend on sequencing depth. The genetic and exposure-history diversity represented was limited by few donors.

TCRdb keeps only in-frame clones here, not all; method: immunoSEQ multiplex PCR. The data show hundreds of thousands of clones, roughly 98% seen once. Terminally differentiated effector memory CD45RA+ cells were excluded from the naive CD8 cells, which were CD45RO-negative and positively selected for CCR7. The chain is built from TRBV5-4 and TRBJ1-5, with TRBD1 matching over 7 bases. Sequenced input: naive CD8+ T cells sorted from blood. This TCR was sampled from a young man in good health. CDR3 in amino acids: CASSTEGGEPQHF. For the CDR3, the DNA is TGTGCCAGCAGCACGGAAGGGGGCGAGCCCCAGCATTTT.